Here is one T cell receptor (beta chain) with its context. Its antigen is not identified. Measured with immunoSEQ multiplex PCR; TCRdb has only the in-frame clones, and not every one. The data contain more than 120,000 clones, 85% to 95% of them singletons. The data were taken from a study of T cell responses to AZD1222 COVID-19 vaccine. Notes on the study in general: Baseline antibody screening turned up just 6 or 7 seropositive AZD1222 recipients. Spike was spanned by vaccine-associated CD4 TCRs, with dominance at 160-218 and 743-854. Spike-specific TCRs gained breadth and depth after people received two AZD1222 doses.

Trimming took 4 bases from V and 5 from J, leaving 13 bases between them. The germline V gene encodes CDR1 SGHNT and CDR2 YYREEE (reference sequence). The CDR3 is made up of 15 amino acids. J is TRBJ1-6 and V is TRBV5-4; D unresolved. The source was peripheral blood, collected on day 0 of AZD1222 vaccination. This clonotype originated in an adult in good health. CDR3 bases: TGTGCCAGCAGCGGCGGGCCAAGGAATAATTCACCCCTCCACTTT. Its protein product is CASSGGPRNNSPLHF. Full variable domain (rest looked up from reference TRBV5-4 and TRBJ1-6): ETGVTQSPTHLIKTRGQQVTLRCSSQSGHNTVSWYQQALGQGPQFIFQYYREEENGRGNFPPRFSGLQFPNYSSELNVNALELDDSALYLCASSGGPRNNSPLHFGNGTRLTVT.